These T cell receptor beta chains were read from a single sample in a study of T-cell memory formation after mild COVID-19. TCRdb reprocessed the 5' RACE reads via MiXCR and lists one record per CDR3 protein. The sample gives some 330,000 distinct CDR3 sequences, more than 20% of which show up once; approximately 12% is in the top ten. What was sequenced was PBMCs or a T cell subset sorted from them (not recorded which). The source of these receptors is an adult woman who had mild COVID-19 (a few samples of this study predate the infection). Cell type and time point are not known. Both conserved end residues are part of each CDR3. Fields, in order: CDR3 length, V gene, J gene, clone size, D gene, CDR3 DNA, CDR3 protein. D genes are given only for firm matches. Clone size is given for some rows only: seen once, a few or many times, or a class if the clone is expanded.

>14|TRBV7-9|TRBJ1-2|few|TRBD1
TGTGCCAGCAGAACGGGACAGGGGTTTGATGGCTACACCTTC
CASRTGQGFDGYTF
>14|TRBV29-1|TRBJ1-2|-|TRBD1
TGCAGCGTGGAGTGGACAGGAGCTAACTATGGCTACACCTTC
CSVEWTGANYGYTF
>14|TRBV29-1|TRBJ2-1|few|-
TGCAGCGCATCGACAGGTTTAAGATACAATGAGCAGTTCTTC
CSASTGLRYNEQFF
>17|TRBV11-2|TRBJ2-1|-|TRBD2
TGTGCCAGCAGCTTTTTTCCCAGCGGGAAGAATAACAATGAGCAGTTCTTC
CASSFFPSGKNNNEQFF
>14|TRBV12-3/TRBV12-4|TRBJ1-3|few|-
TGTGCCAGCAGTTTAAGTGGGTCTGGAAACACCATATATTTT
CASSLSGSGNTIYF
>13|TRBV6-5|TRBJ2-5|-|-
TGTGCCAGCAGTTCGGGGGACCAAGAGACCCAGTACTTC
CASSSGDQETQYF
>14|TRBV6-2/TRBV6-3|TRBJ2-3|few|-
TGTGCCAGCAGCTTGACAGAAGTCACAGATACGCAGTATTTT
CASSLTEVTDTQYF
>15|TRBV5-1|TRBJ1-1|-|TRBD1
TGCGCCAGCAGCTCCCGGACAGGGGGTATCACTGAAGCTTTCTTT
CASSSRTGGITEAFF
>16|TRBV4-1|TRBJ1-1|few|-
TGCGCCAGCAGCCTCCCTCGAACAGAGATGAACACTGAAGCTTTCTTT
CASSLPRTEMNTEAFF
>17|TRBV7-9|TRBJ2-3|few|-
TGTGCCAGCAGCTTAGCGGTCGGGGGGCACGGTACAGATACGCAGTATTTT
CASSLAVGGHGTDTQYF
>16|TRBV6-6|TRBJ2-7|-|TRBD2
TGTGCCAGCAGTTACGTGGTGTCTAGCGGGGGCTACGAGCAGTACTTC
CASSYVVSSGGYEQYF